Many counts were recorded for the clone carrying this TCR beta chain. No antigen is known for it. These data originate in a study of regulatory T cells in long-lasting Graves disease. The time point denotes: persistent/refractory GD, antithyroid drugs over 5 years with positive TRAb. From RNA extracted from PBMCs, the TCR library was made. Patients all came to the study from an endocrinology department in Xi'an, China. Peripheral blood, about 9 milliliters per patient, was collected in EDTA tubes. Arm-PCR with iRepertoire HTBI primers amplified the CDR3 regions for these TCR beta libraries. Authors' methods: Across all samples, under 65 TRBV segments and 11 to 15 TRBJ segments were identified. TCRdb reprocessed the multiplex PCR reads with MiXCR, giving one entry per CDR3 protein. The V and J calls here are based on TCRdb, not the publication. The top ten hold about 20% of the sample, which has roughly 400,000 distinct CDR3 sequences, more than 20% seen once.

General study points: When disease was persistent, TRBV28, TRBJ1-2 and TRBJ2-5 were the favored segments.

V shed 5 bases and J 0 bases; nucleotides not matched to a gene: 9. From germline, CDR1 is SEHNR and CDR2 FQNEAQ (reference sequence). This CDR3 has 17 amino acids. The receptor comes from a female donor with Graves disease. The chain combines TRBV7-9 with TRBJ1-4; 7 nucleotides agree with TRBD1. Here the sequenced sample was peripheral blood mononuclear cells (PBMCs), taken when the disease was refractory, from a patient treated with antithyroid drugs. This CDR3 reads CASSLGGGRSTNEKLFF. CDR3 in DNA: TGTGCCAGCAGCCTAGGAGGGGGCAGGTCAACTAATGAAAAACTGTTTTTT. Full variable domain (missing parts from reference TRBV7-9 and TRBJ1-4): DTGVSQNPRHKITKRGQNVTFRCDPISEHNRLYWYRQTLGQGPEFLTYFQNEAQLEKSRLLSDRFSAERPKGSFSTLEIQRTEQGDSAMYLCASSLGGGRSTNEKLFFGSGTQLSVL.